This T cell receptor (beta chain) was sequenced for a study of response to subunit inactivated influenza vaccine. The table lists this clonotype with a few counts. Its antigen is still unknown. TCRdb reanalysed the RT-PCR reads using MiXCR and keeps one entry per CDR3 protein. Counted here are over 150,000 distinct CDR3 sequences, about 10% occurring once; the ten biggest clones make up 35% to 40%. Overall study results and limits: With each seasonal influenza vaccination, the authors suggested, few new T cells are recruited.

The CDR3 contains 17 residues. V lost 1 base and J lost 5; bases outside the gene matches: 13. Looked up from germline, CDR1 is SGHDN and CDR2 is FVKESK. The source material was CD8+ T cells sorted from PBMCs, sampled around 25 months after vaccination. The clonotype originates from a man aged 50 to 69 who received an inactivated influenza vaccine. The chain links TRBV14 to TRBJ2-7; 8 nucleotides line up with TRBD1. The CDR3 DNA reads TGTGCCAGCAGCCAAGCTCCCGTAGGACAGGGACGAAACGAGCAGTACTTC. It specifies CASSQAPVGQGRNEQYF.